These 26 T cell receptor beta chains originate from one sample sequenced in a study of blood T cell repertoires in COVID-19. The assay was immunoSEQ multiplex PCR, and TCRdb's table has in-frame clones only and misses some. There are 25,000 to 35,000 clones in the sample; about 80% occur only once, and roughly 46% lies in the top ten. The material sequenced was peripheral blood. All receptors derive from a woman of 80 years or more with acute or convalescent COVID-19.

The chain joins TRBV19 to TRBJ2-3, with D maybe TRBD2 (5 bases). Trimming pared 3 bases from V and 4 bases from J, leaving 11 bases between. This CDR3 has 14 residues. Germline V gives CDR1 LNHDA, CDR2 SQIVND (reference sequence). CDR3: CASSIRLAADTQYF. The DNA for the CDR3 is TGTGCCAGTAGTATTCGGCTAGCCGCAGATACGCAGTATTTT.

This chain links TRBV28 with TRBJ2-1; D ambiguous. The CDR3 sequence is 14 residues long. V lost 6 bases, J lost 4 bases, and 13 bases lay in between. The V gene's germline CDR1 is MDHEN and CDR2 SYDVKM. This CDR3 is CASSWQTSYNEQFF. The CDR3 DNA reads TGTGCCAGCAGCTGGCAGACTTCGTACAATGAGCAGTTCTTC.

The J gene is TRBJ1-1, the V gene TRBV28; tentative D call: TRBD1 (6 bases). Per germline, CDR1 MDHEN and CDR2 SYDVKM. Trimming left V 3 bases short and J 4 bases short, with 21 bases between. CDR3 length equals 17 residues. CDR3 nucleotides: TGTGCCAGCAGTTTCTACGACGTCGGGGGGCGAGGCACTGAAGCTTTCTTT. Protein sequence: CASSFYDVGGRGTEAFF. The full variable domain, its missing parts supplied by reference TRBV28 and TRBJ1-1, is DVKVTQSSRYLVKRTGEKVFLECVQDMDHENMFWYRQDPGLGLRLIYFSYDVKMKEKGDIPEGYSVSREKKERFSLILESASTNQTSMYLCASSFYDVGGRGTEAFFGQGTRLTVV.

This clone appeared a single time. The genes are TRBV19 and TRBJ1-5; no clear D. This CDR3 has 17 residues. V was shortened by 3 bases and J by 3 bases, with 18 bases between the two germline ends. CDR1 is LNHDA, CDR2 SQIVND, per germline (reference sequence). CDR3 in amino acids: CASSIIGWAGLNQPQHF. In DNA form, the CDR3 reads TGTGCCAGTAGTATTATCGGATGGGCAGGCCTCAATCAGCCCCAGCATTTT.

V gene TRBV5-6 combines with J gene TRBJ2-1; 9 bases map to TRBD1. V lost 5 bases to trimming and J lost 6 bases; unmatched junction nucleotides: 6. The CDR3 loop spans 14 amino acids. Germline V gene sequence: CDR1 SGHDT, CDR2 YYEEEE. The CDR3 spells CASRPGTGINEQFF. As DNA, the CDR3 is TGTGCCAGCAGACCCGGGACAGGGATCAATGAGCAGTTCTTC.

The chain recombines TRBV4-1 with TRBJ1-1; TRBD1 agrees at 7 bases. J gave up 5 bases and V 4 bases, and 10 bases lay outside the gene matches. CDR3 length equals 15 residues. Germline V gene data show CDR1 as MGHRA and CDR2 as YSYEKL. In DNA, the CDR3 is TGCGCCAGCAGCCCGGTCCGACAGGGCGGAACTGAAGCTTTCTTT. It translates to CASSPVRQGGTEAFF.

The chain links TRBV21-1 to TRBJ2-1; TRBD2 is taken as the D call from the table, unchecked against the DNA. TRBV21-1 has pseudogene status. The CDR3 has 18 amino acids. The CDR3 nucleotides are TGTGCCAGCAGCAAAAGACCTCCAGGACTAGTCTCCTACAATGAGCAGTTCTTC. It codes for CASSKRPPGLVSYNEQFF.

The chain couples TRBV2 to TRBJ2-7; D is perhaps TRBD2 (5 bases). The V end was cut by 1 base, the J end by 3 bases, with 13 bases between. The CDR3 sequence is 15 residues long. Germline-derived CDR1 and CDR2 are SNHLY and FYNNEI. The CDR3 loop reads CASSEVLEESYEQYF. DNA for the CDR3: TGTGCCAGCAGTGAAGTACTAGAAGAAAGCTACGAGCAGTACTTC.

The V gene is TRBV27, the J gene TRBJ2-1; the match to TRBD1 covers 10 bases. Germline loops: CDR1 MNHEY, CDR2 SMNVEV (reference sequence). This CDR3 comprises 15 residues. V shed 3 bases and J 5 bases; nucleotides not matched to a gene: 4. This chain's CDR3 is CASSLGQGQHNEQFF. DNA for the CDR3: TGTGCCAGCAGTTTGGGACAGGGGCAGCACAATGAGCAGTTCTTC.

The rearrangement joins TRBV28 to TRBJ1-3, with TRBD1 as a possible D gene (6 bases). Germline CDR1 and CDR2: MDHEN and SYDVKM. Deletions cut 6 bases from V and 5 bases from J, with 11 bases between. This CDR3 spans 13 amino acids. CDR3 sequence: CASRLGQRNTIYF. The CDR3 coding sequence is TGTGCCAGCAGGCTTGGACAGAGAAACACCATATATTTT.

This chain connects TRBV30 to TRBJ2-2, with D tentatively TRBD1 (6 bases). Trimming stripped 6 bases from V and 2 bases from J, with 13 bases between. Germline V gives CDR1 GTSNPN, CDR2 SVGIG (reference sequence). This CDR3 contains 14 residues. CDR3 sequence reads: CACTGTPNTGELFF. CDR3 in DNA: TGTGCCTGTACCGGGACACCTAACACCGGGGAGCTGTTTTTT.

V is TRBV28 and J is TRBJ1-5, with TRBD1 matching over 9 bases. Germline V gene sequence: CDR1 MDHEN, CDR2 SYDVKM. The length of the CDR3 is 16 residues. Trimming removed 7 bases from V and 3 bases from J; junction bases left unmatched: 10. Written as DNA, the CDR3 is TGTGCCAGCAACCCGCGGGGACAGGGCAACAATCAGCCCCAGCATTTT. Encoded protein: CASNPRGQGNNQPQHF.

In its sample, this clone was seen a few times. The CDR3 region is CASRLAGAGEQFF. The CDR3 DNA sequence: TGTGCCAGCAGACTAGCGGGGGCGGGGGAGCAGTTCTTC. The genes are TRBV12-3 or TRBV12-4 and TRBJ2-1; TRBD2 matches 11 bases. CDR3 length equals 13 residues. J lost 10 bases, V lost 6 bases, and 5 bases had no gene match.

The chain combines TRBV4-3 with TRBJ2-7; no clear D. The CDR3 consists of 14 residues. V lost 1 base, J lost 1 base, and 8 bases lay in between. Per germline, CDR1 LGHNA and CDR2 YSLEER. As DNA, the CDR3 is TGCGCCAGCAGCCAAGGGGCAGGATCCTACGAGCAGTACTTC. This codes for CASSQGAGSYEQYF.

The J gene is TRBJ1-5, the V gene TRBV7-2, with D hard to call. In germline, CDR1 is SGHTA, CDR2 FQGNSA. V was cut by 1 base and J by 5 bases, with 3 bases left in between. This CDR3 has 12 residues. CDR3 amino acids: CASSLGDQPQHF. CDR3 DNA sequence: TGTGCCAGCAGCTTAGGAGATCAGCCCCAGCATTTT.

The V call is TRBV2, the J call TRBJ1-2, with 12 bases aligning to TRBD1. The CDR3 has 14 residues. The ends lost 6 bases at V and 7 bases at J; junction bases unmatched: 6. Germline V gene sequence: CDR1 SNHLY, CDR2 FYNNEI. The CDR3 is CASRWDRGPGGYTF. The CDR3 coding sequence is TGTGCCAGCAGGTGGGACAGGGGGCCAGGTGGCTACACCTTC.

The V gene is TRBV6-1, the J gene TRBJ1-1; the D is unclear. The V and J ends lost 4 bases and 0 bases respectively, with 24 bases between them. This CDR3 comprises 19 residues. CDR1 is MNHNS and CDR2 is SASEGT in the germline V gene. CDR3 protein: CASSVLAMAGGGMNTEAFF. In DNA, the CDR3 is TGTGCCAGCAGTGTTCTCGCGATGGCAGGAGGCGGCATGAACACTGAAGCTTTCTTT.

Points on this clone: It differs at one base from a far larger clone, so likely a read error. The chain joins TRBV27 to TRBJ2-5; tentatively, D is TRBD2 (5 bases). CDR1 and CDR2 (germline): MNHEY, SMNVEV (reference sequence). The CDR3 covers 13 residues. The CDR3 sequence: CACSSDSQETQYF. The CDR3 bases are TGTGCCTGCAGTTCGGACTCTCAAGAGACCCAGTACTTC.

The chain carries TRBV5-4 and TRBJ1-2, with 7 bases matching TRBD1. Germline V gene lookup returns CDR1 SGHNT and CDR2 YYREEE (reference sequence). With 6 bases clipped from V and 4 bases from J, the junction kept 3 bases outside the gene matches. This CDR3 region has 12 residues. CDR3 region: CASTQGGYGYTF. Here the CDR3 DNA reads TGTGCCAGCACCCAGGGGGGCTATGGCTACACCTTC.

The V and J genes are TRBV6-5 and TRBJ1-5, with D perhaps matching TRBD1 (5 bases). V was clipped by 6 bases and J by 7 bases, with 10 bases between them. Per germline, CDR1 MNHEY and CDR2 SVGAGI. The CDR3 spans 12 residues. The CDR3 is CASSAKGQPQHF. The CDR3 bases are TGTGCCAGCAGCGCGAAGGGGCAGCCCCAGCATTTT.

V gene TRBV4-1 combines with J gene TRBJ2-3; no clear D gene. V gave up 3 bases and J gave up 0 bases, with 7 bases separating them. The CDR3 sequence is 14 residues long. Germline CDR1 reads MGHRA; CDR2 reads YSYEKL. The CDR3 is CASSQSLSTDTQYF. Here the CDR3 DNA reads TGCGCCAGCAGCCAGAGCCTCAGCACAGATACGCAGTATTTT.

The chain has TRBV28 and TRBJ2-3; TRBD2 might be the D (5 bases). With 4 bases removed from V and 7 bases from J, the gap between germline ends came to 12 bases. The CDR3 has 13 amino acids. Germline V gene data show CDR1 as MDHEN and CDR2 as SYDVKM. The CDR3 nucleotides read TGTGCCAGCAGTTCCGTGGAGGCCAATACGCAGTATTTT. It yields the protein CASSSVEANTQYF.

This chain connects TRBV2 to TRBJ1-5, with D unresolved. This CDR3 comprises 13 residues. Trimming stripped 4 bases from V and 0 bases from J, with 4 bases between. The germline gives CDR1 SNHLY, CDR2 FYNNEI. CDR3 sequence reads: CASSAGSNQPQHF. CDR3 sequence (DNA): TGTGCCAGCAGTGCCGGTAGCAATCAGCCCCAGCATTTT.

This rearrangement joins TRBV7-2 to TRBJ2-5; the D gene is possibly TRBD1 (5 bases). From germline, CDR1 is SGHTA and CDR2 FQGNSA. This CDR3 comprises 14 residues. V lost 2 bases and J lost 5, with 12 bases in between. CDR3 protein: CASSLFAGMETQYF. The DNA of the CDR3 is TGTGCCAGCAGCTTATTCGCAGGGATGGAGACCCAGTACTTC.

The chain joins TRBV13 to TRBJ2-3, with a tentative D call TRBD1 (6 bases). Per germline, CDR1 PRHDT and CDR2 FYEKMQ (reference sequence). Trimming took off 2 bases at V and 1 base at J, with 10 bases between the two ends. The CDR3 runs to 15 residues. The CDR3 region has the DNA TGTGCCAGCAGCTTATGGGCAGGGGGCACAGATACGCAGTATTTT. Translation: CASSLWAGGTDTQYF.

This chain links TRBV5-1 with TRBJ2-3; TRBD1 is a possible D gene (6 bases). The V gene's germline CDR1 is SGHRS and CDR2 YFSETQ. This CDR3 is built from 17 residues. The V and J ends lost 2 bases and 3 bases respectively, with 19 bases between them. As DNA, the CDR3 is TGCGCCAGCAGCTTCCCAAAAAACAGGGTTCGGACAGATACGCAGTATTTT. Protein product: CASSFPKNRVRTDTQYF.